This TCR beta chain originates from a study of blood T cell repertoires in COVID-19. Trimming took 4 bases from V and 4 from J; bases not matched to a gene: 6. From germline, CDR1 is SGHDT and CDR2 YYEEEE. This CDR3 region has 16 residues. A single count supports this clone. Sequencing was performed with immunoSEQ multiplex PCR; in TCRdb, only in-frame clones are kept and a portion is missing. This repertoire shows around 300,000 clones, around 90% found once; its top ten account for 1%. The sample taken for sequencing was peripheral blood. The genes are TRBV5-6 and TRBJ2-2; TRBD1 agrees at 11 bases. This clonotype was obtained from a man aged 50 to 59 with active or convalescent COVID-19. DNA for the CDR3: TGTGCCAGCAGCCTGCCCGGGACAGGGGGCACCGGGGAGCTGTTTTTT. As protein: CASSLPGTGGTGELFF.